What follows describes a single TCR beta chain. The data were obtained in a study of T-cell reconstitution after alpha-beta-depleted transplantation in children. CDR3 length: 14 amino acids. Per the germline V gene, CDR1 is LGHNA and CDR2 is YNFKEQ. The ends were cut back, 1 base at V and 10 bases at J, with 16 bases in the middle. A TCRbeta library incorporating unique molecular identifiers was prepared. TCRdb re-analysed the PCR reads in MiXCR, keeping a single row per CDR3 protein. The sample has a few hundred thousand distinct CDR3 sequences; more than 20% are singletons. The sequencing used PBMCs, mostly from graft donor cells, collected 360 days after TCRalphabeta/CD19-depleted stem cell transplant. This TCR was sampled from a female patient under 10 years old who had a stem cell transplant for congenital amegakaryocytic thrombocytopenia, so the T cells may come from the graft donor. The chain employs TRBV4-2 and TRBJ1-2, with no clear D. The CDR3 reads CASSQVVAAPHYTF. The CDR3 DNA reads TGTGCCAGCAGCCAAGTTGTAGCGGCCCCACACTACACCTTC.